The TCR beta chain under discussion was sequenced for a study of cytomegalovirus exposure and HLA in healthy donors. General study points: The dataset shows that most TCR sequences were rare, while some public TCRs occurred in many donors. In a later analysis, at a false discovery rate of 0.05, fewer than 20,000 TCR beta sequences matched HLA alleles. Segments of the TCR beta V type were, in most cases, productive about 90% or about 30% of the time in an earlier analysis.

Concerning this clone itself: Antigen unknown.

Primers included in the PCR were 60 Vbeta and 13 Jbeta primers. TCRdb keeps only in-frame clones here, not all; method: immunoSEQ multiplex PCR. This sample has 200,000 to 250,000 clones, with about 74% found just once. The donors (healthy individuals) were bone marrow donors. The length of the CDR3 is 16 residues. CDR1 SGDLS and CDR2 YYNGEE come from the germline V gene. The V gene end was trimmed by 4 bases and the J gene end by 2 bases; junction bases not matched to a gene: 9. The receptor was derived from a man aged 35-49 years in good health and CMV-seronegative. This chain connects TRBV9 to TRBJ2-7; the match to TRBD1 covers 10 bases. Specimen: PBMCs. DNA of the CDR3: TGTGCCAGCAGCCACCCCGGGACAGGGGAACCCTACGAGCAGTACTTC. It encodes CASSHPGTGEPYEQYF.